These 29 T cell receptor beta chains share one sample of origin, sequenced in a study of T-cell reconstitution after alpha-beta-depleted transplantation in children. Using unique molecular identifiers, the investigators prepared the TCRbeta library. TCRdb re-derived calls from the PCR reads in MiXCR, one entry per CDR3 protein. Of some 120,000 distinct CDR3 sequences listed, about 9.9% are singletons. Material: PBMCs, mostly from graft donor cells, obtained 180 days after TCRalphabeta/CD19-depleted stem cell transplant. The receptors stem from a girl under three years old who had a stem cell transplant for combined immunodeficiency, so the T cells may come from the graft donor.

The V gene is TRBV28, the J gene TRBJ2-1; TRBD2 matches at 8 bases. CDR1 is MDHEN, CDR2 SYDVKM, per germline. J was trimmed by 7 bases and V by 7 bases; bases with no gene match: 15. The CDR3 is 16 amino acids. The CDR3 region is CASTSGWTGGENEQFF. For the CDR3, the DNA is TGTGCCAGCACGTCGGGTTGGACGGGGGGGGAAAATGAGCAGTTCTTC.

At least ten counts were recorded for this clonotype. V usage is TRBV20-1 and J usage is TRBJ2-4; D is perhaps TRBD1 (5 bases). Germline assignment: CDR1 DFQATT and CDR2 SNEGSKA (reference sequence). The CDR3 consists of 12 residues. V was trimmed by 6 bases and J by 5 bases, leaving 11 bases between them. This CDR3 is CSAKDIENIQYF. The CDR3 DNA reads TGCAGTGCCAAGGACATCGAAAACATTCAGTACTTC.

This clonotype has only a few counts. The V and J genes are TRBV20-1 and TRBJ1-2; 7 bases are a match to TRBD1. There are 14 residues in the CDR3. The germline CDR1 and CDR2 sequences are DFQATT and SNEGSKA (reference sequence). Trimming cost V 5 bases and J 4 bases; bases outside gene matches: 10. Written as DNA, the CDR3 is TGCAGTGCTGGGGACAGCTACCTCCCCTATGGCTACACCTTC. Translation: CSAGDSYLPYGYTF.

For the CDR3, the DNA is TGTGCCAGCAGCTTGCCCCGGATCATAGGGACAGATACGCAGTATTTT. Amino acid sequence: CASSLPRIIGTDTQYF. J is TRBJ2-3 and V is TRBV7-9; unclear D gene. The CDR3 totals 16 residues. V shed 3 bases and J shed 3 bases, with 16 bases lying between them. In germline, CDR1 is SEHNR, CDR2 FQNEAQ (reference sequence).

V usage is TRBV6-1 and J usage is TRBJ2-7, with 7 bases matching TRBD1. V dropped 0 bases and J dropped 6; count of bases not matched to a gene: 8. Looked up from germline, CDR1 is MNHNS and CDR2 is SASEGT. CDR3 length: 15 residues. The CDR3 DNA follows: TGTGCCAGCAGTGAAGCCGCTACAGGGGTGAGCGAGCAGTACTTC. Protein: CASSEAATGVSEQYF.

This clonotype was seen only a few times. V gene TRBV4-2 combines with J gene TRBJ2-7; D perhaps matches TRBD1 (6 bases). CDR1 and CDR2 from the germline V gene are LGHNA and YNFKEQ. V lost 0 bases and J 7 bases, leaving 19 bases between the germline ends. The CDR3 totals 16 residues. CDR3 loop: CASSQDPQGWAGEQYF. The CDR3 DNA sequence: TGTGCCAGCAGCCAAGATCCCCAGGGGTGGGCCGGGGAGCAGTACTTC.

The chain carries TRBV5-1 and TRBJ2-2, with 10 bases matching TRBD1. Germline V gene sequence: CDR1 SGHRS, CDR2 YFSETQ. The CDR3 has 17 amino acids. J was trimmed by 0 bases and V by 8 bases; bases with no gene match: 10. CDR3 sequence reads: CASKTPGQGSNTGELFF. The CDR3 region has the DNA TGCGCCAGTAAGACCCCGGGACAGGGGTCGAACACCGGGGAGCTGTTTTTT.

Ten or more counts support this clonotype. CDR3 amino acids: CASSLRVADTQYF. CDR3 DNA: TGCGCCAGCAGCTTGAGAGTGGCAGATACGCAGTATTTT. The chain joins TRBV5-1 to TRBJ2-3, with D hard to call. Trimming took off 1 base at V and 4 bases at J, with 7 bases between the two ends. The CDR3 runs to 13 residues. CDR1 is SGHRS, CDR2 YFSETQ, per germline.

This clonotype was picked up a small number of times. The V and J genes are TRBV20-1 and TRBJ2-3; 7 nucleotides agree with TRBD2. Germline-derived CDR1 and CDR2 are DFQATT and SNEGSKA (reference sequence). This CDR3 is 15 amino acids long. The J segment lost 0 bases and the V segment lost 7 bases, leaving 10 bases of the junction unmatched. CDR3 in amino acids: CSVARAGVSTDTQYF. The CDR3 nucleotides read TGCAGTGTAGCCCGTGCGGGGGTCAGCACAGATACGCAGTATTTT.

This clonotype came up a few times. The V and J genes are TRBV5-1 and TRBJ2-7; 9 bases line up with TRBD2. The CDR3 runs 15 residues. The V segment lost 4 bases and the J segment 7 bases; nucleotides outside the gene matches: 12. CDR1 is SGHRS, CDR2 YFSETQ, per germline. CDR3: CASSPTLAGEREQYF. In DNA form, the CDR3 reads TGCGCCAGCAGCCCAACCTTAGCGGGAGAGAGGGAGCAGTACTTC.

This clonotype occurred many times. The genes are TRBV5-1 and TRBJ2-3, with 8 bases matching TRBD1. Germline V CDR1 and CDR2: SGHRS, YFSETQ. V lost 4 bases to trimming and J lost 2 bases; unmatched junction nucleotides: 9. This CDR3 spans 16 amino acids. The CDR3 region has the DNA TGCGCCAGCAGCATTCAGACAGGGGCCTTCACAGATACGCAGTATTTT. It encodes CASSIQTGAFTDTQYF.

Ten or more counts support this clonotype. The chain couples TRBV27 to TRBJ1-5, with D unresolved. Germline CDR1 and CDR2: MNHEY and SMNVEV (reference sequence). Trimming removed 5 bases from V and 0 bases from J, with 8 bases in between. This CDR3 contains 14 residues. Written as DNA, the CDR3 is TGTGCCAGCAGTCTGGGTTATAGCAATCAGCCCCAGCATTTT. Residues: CASSLGYSNQPQHF.

The J gene is TRBJ1-5, the V gene TRBV12-3 or TRBV12-4; no definite D call. V was shortened by 6 bases and J by 2 bases, with 14 bases between the two germline ends. The CDR3 is 15 residues long. The CDR3: CASSPGKKGNQPQHF. In DNA, the CDR3 is TGTGCCAGCAGCCCGGGGAAAAAGGGCAATCAGCCCCAGCATTTT.

The genes are TRBV12-3 or TRBV12-4 and TRBJ2-3, with 8 positions matching TRBD2. Trimming removed 6 bases from V and 3 bases from J; junction bases left unmatched: 5. The CDR3 runs 14 residues. In nucleotides, the CDR3 is TGTGCCAGCAGCATCGGGGGGGTAACAGATACGCAGTATTTT. It encodes CASSIGGVTDTQYF.

The chain carries TRBV7-2 and TRBJ2-4; 7 positions agree with TRBD1. The germline CDR1 and CDR2 sequences are SGHTA and FQGNSA. The CDR3 totals 15 residues. Trimming took 5 bases from V and 5 from J; bases not matched to a gene: 9. CDR3 sequence (DNA): TGTGCCAGCAGCCCCCAGGGGGACAGTCAAAACATTCAGTACTTC. Encoded protein: CASSPQGDSQNIQYF.

This chain joins TRBV20-1 and TRBJ2-7; TRBD1 might be the D (6 bases). Germline V gives CDR1 DFQATT, CDR2 SNEGSKA (reference sequence). V was shortened by 4 bases and J by 2 bases, with 18 bases between the two germline ends. This CDR3 is 15 amino acids long. CDR3 amino acids: CSAIPGLDSPYEQYF. The DNA of the CDR3 is TGCAGTGCTATCCCTGGCCTGGACAGCCCCTACGAGCAGTACTTC.

This clonotype was seen a handful of times. V gene TRBV9 combines with J gene TRBJ2-4; a possible D gene is TRBD2 (6 bases). V dropped 0 bases and J dropped 9 bases, with 10 bases sitting between them. The CDR3 contains 13 residues. Looked up from germline, CDR1 is SGDLS and CDR2 is YYNGEE. The CDR3 DNA sequence: TGTGCCAGCAGCGTAGGGAGGGACCTCATTCAGTACTTC. It is translated as CASSVGRDLIQYF.

This chain links TRBV24-1 with TRBJ2-5; weak D call: TRBD1 (6 bases). The ends were cut back, 9 bases at V and 4 bases at J, with 14 bases in the middle. This CDR3 contains 13 residues. The germline gives CDR1 KGHDR, CDR2 SFDVKD. CDR3 loop: CATGQRGRETQYF. Written as DNA, the CDR3 is TGTGCCACCGGACAGAGAGGCAGAGAGACCCAGTACTTC.

This chain uses TRBV4-2 with TRBJ2-7; D ambiguous. The ends were cut back, 1 base at V and 6 bases at J, with 13 bases in the middle. Germline CDR1 reads LGHNA; CDR2 reads YNFKEQ. The CDR3 runs 14 residues. CDR3 in DNA: TGTGCCAGCAGCCAAGTTTGGAAAAACCCCGAGCAGTACTTC. Protein sequence: CASSQVWKNPEQYF.

V is TRBV9 and J is TRBJ2-1; the match to TRBD2 covers 7 bases. Germline values: CDR1 SGDLS, CDR2 YYNGEE. The CDR3 is 16 residues long. The J segment lost 1 base and the V segment lost 0 bases, leaving 4 bases of the junction unmatched. The CDR3 is CASSVAGGWSYNEQFF. CDR3 DNA: TGTGCCAGCAGCGTAGCGGGAGGATGGTCCTACAATGAGCAGTTCTTC.

There are a few counts of this clonotype. This chain links TRBV28 with TRBJ2-2, with 10 bases matching TRBD1. The CDR3 sequence is 15 residues long. Trimming cost V 3 bases and J 7 bases; bases outside gene matches: 5. Germline V gene lookup returns CDR1 MDHEN and CDR2 SYDVKM. CDR3 nucleotide sequence: TGTGCCAGCAGTTTGGACAGGGGGTACAGCGGGGAGCTGTTTTTT. Amino acid sequence: CASSLDRGYSGELFF. Filled out from reference TRBV28 and TRBJ2-2, the complete variable domain reads DVKVTQSSRYLVKRTGEKVFLECVQDMDHENMFWYRQDPGLGLRLIYFSYDVKMKEKGDIPEGYSVSREKKERFSLILESASTNQTSMYLCASSLDRGYSGELFFGEGSRLTVL.

The rearrangement links TRBV20-1 to TRBJ2-7; D is undetermined. CDR3 length: 13 amino acids. V lost 3 bases, J lost 4 bases, and 13 bases lay in between. CDR1 and CDR2 from the germline V gene are DFQATT and SNEGSKA (reference sequence). This CDR3 reads CSASSLPPYEQYF. CDR3 coding DNA: TGCAGTGCTAGTAGCCTCCCACCATACGAGCAGTACTTC.

This clonotype appeared a few times. The V gene is TRBV7-9, the J gene TRBJ1-2; 8 nucleotides agree with TRBD1. Germline CDR1 SEHNR, CDR2 FQNEAQ (reference sequence). This CDR3 region has 14 residues. The ends lost 1 base at V and 7 bases at J; junction bases unmatched: 5. The DNA for the CDR3 is TGTGCCAGCAGCTTAGTCCCAGGGGGCTGTGGCTACACCTTC. This encodes CASSLVPGGCGYTF.

Only a few counts were recorded for this clonotype. The chain has TRBV10-3 and TRBJ2-2, with a possible D match to TRBD1 (6 bases). Trimming took off 6 bases at V and 7 bases at J, with 12 bases between the two ends. CDR3 length equals 13 residues. The germline V gene encodes CDR1 ENHRY and CDR2 SYGVKD. The CDR3 nucleotides read TGTGCCATCAGGCCGGGACAACTCGGGGAGCTGTTTTTT. Encoded protein: CAIRPGQLGELFF.

The genes are TRBV18 and TRBJ2-2, with D perhaps matching TRBD1 (6 bases). This CDR3 comprises 14 residues. CDR1 and CDR2 (germline): KGHSH, LQKENI. V was trimmed by 5 bases and J by 7 bases, leaving 14 bases between them. The CDR3 DNA follows: TGTGCCAGCTCATTTGGACAGCGAGTCGGGGAGCTGTTTTTT. Residues: CASSFGQRVGELFF. Full variable domain (outside the CDR3, taken from reference TRBV18 and TRBJ2-2): NAGVMQNPRHLVRRRGQEARLRCSPMKGHSHVYWYRQLPEEGLKFMVYLQKENIIDESGMPKERFSAEFPKEGPSILRIQQVVRGDSAAYFCASSFGQRVGELFFGEGSRLTVL.

As concerns this clonotype: This may stem from a read error, because a much larger clone lies one nucleotide away. The CDR3: CSVDRGNTWELFF. DNA for the CDR3: TGCAGCGTGGACAGGGGGAACACCTGGGAGCTGTTTTTT. The chain joins TRBV29-1 to TRBJ2-2; 10 nucleotides agree with TRBD1. The germline V gene encodes CDR1 SQVTM and CDR2 ANQGSEA. The CDR3 consists of 13 residues.

This clonotype occurred many times. The chain links TRBV20-1 to TRBJ2-7; perhaps TRBD1 as D (5 bases). The germline gives CDR1 DFQATT, CDR2 SNEGSKA (reference sequence). Trimming removed 6 bases at V and 4 bases at J, with 16 bases between. This CDR3 region has 13 residues. As DNA, the CDR3 is TGCAGTGCCGCCACCCCCCAGGGATACGAGCAGTACTTC. It yields the protein CSAATPQGYEQYF.

This clonotype was observed a handful of times. The chain is built from TRBV20-1 and TRBJ2-7, with 13 bases that match TRBD2. Per the germline V gene, CDR1 is DFQATT and CDR2 is SNEGSKA (reference sequence). V dropped 1 base and J dropped 2; count of bases not matched to a gene: 2. This CDR3 comprises 15 residues. The DNA for the CDR3 is TGCAGTGCTAGAGTCGGGACTAGCGGGGCCTACGAGCAGTACTTC. It is translated as CSARVGTSGAYEQYF.

This clonotype was picked up a small number of times. The chain is built from TRBV12-3 or TRBV12-4 and TRBJ2-1, with D uncertain. Trimming cost V 3 bases and J 8 bases, with 14 bases left between them. This CDR3 has 14 residues. The chain's CDR3 is CASSFGSPSDEQFF. The CDR3 nucleotides are TGTGCCAGCAGTTTTGGCTCCCCAAGCGATGAGCAGTTCTTC.